This T cell receptor (beta chain) was profiled in a study of blood T cell repertoires in COVID-19. Data came from immunoSEQ multiplex PCR; TCRdb stores just in-frame clones and leaves some out. This sample has 170,000 or so clones, with approximately 80% found just once. Germline CDR1 and CDR2: SNHLY and FYNNEI. CDR3 length equals 14 residues. V was cut by 7 bases and J by 0 bases, with 13 bases left in between. The chain joins TRBV2 to TRBJ2-7; tentative D call: TRBD2 (6 bases). The TCR was taken from a woman aged 40 to 55 with COVID-19, enrolled during active disease. Sequencing input: peripheral blood. The CDR3 reads CASTQRRVSYEQYF. The CDR3, as DNA: TGTGCCAGCACCCAGCGGAGGGTCTCCTACGAGCAGTACTTC.